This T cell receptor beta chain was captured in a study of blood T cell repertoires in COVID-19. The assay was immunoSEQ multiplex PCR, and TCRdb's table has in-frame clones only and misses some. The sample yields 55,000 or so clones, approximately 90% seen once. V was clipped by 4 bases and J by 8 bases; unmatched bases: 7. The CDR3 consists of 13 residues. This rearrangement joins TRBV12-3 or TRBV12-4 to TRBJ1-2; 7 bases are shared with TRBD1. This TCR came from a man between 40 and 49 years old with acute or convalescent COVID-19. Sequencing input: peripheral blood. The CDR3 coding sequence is TGTGCCAGCAGTTCGGACAGGTATGGCGGCTACACCTTC. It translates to CASSSDRYGGYTF.